This T cell receptor beta chain is from a study of blood T cell repertoires in COVID-19. The data were produced by immunoSEQ multiplex PCR, yet TCRdb's version contains in-frame clones alone and is incomplete. There are about 350,000 clones in the sample; approximately 91% occur only once, and just over 1% lies in the top ten. Germline V gene data show CDR1 as SGHDT and CDR2 as YYEEEE. J gave up 4 bases and V 5 bases, and 4 bases lay outside the gene matches. This CDR3 has 13 amino acids. Before they entered the study, exposed participants had met a COVID-19 case within 2 weeks. The rearrangement uses TRBV5-6 and TRBJ1-2; the match to TRBD1 covers 8 bases. Sequenced material: PBMCs or T cells enriched from blood (not recorded which). This clonotype was obtained from a woman aged 25 to 39 who had been exposed to COVID-19. The CDR3 sequence is CASSDTGGYGYTF. In nucleotides, the CDR3 is TGTGCCAGCAGTGATACAGGGGGCTATGGCTACACCTTC.